A selection of T cell receptor beta chains follows, all from one sample in a study of blood T cell repertoires in COVID-19. Repertoires were generated with immunoSEQ multiplex PCR, while TCRdb's copy carries only in-frame clones and drops some. The top ten hold under 0.65% of the sample, which has more than 150,000 clones, about 87% seen once. The sample consisted of peripheral blood. The source is a man aged 55 to 69 with COVID-19, enrolled during active disease. Each CDR3 is given with its conserved first and last residue. A D gene is named only where the DNA matches it firmly. Rows may omit the clone size; those that give it use once, few, many or a size class.

v_gene	d_gene	j_gene	abundance	CDR3aa	CDR3nt
TRBV3-1/TRBV3-2	NA	TRBJ1-2	NA	CASSQVSVYGYTF	TGTGCCAGCAGCCAAGTATCCGTTTATGGCTACACCTTC
TRBV24-1	NA	TRBJ1-2	NA	CATSDSTTYYGYTF	TGTGCCACCAGTGATTCCACCACATACTATGGCTACACCTTC
TRBV7-2	TRBD1	TRBJ2-1	NA	CASSSETGAKNEQFF	TGTGCCAGCAGCTCCGAGACAGGGGCTAAGAATGAGCAGTTCTTC
TRBV10-3	NA	TRBJ2-7	once	CAISDTGKDYEQYF	TGTGCCATCAGTGACACAGGGAAAGACTACGAGCAGTACTTC
TRBV25-1	NA	TRBJ1-2	NA	CASRRTMAGPYGYTF	TGTGCCAGCCGGCGAACTATGGCAGGGCCTTATGGCTACACCTTC
TRBV19	TRBD1	TRBJ2-5	NA	CASSKSRDRVRHQETQYF	TGTGCCAGTAGTAAGTCCCGGGACAGGGTCCGACACCAAGAGACCCAGTACTTC
TRBV19	NA	TRBJ1-1	NA	CASSIGQANTEAFF	TGTGCCAGTAGTATAGGACAGGCGAACACTGAAGCTTTCTTT
TRBV6-5	NA	TRBJ1-2	NA	CASSRDTYGYTF	TGTGCCAGCAGTCGGGATACCTATGGCTACACCTTC
TRBV2	TRBD1	TRBJ1-2	NA	CVSSRQGNYGYTF	TGTGTCAGCAGCCGACAGGGGAACTATGGCTACACCTTC
TRBV2	NA	TRBJ2-3	many	CASTRTDSLVTDTQYF	TGTGCCAGCACAAGAACGGACAGTCTGGTCACAGATACGCAGTATTTT
TRBV11-2	NA	TRBJ1-1	NA	CASSTDQSGHPNTEAFF	TGTGCCAGCAGCACCGATCAATCGGGACACCCGAACACTGAAGCTTTCTTT
TRBV7-2	TRBD1	TRBJ1-1	NA	CASSLWAGGTEAFF	TGTGCCAGCAGCTTATGGGCAGGGGGGACTGAAGCTTTCTTT